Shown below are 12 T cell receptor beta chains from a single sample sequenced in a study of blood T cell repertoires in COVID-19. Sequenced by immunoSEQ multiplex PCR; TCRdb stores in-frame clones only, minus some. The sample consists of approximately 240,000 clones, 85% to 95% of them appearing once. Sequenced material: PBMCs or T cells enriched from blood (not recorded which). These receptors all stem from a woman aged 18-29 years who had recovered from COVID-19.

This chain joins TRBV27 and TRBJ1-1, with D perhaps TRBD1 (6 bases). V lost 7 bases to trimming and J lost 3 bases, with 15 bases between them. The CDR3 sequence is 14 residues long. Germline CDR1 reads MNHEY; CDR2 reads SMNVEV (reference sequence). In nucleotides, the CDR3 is TGTGCCAGCATCCGGGGGGGGGCGGACACTGAAGCTTTCTTT. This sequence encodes CASIRGGADTEAFF.

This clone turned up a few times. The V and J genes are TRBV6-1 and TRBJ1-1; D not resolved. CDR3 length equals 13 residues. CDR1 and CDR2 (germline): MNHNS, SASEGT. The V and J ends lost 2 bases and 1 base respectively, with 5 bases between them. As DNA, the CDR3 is TGTGCCAGCAGTGAAACAGAGAACACTGAAGCTTTCTTT. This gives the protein CASSETENTEAFF.

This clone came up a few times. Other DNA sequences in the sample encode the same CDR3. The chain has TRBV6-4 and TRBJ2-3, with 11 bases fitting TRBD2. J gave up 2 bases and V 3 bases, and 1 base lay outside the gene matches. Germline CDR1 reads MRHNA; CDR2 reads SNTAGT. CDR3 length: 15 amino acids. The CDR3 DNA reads TGTGCCAGCAGTGATAGCGGGGGGGCCACAGATACGCAGTATTTT. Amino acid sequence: CASSDSGGATDTQYF.

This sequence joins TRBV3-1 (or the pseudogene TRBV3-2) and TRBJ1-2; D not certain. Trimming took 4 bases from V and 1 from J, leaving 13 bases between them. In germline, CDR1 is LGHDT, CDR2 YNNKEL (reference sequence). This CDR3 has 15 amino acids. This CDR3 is CASSLKVRGNYGYTF. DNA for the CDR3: TGTGCCAGCAGCCTCAAGGTCCGGGGTAACTATGGCTACACCTTC.

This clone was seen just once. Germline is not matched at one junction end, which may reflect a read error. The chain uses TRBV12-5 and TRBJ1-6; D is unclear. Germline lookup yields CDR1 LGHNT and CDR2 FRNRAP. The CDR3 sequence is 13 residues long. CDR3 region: CDRSKSYNSPLHF. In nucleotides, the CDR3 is TGCGATAGGAGCAAGTCCTATAATTCACCCCTCCACTTT.

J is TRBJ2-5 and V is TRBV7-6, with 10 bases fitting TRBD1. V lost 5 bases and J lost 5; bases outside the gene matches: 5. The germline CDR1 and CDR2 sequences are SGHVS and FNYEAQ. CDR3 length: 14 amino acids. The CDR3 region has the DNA TGTGCCAGCAGCCCAGGGACAGGGGCGGAGACCCAGTACTTC. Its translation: CASSPGTGAETQYF.

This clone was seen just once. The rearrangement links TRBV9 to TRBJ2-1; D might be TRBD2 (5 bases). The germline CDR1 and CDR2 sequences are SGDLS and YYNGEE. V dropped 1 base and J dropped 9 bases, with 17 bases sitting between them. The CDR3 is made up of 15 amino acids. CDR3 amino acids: CASSVSWVSGGEQFF. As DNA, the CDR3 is TGTGCCAGCAGCGTATCGTGGGTCAGTGGAGGTGAGCAGTTCTTC.

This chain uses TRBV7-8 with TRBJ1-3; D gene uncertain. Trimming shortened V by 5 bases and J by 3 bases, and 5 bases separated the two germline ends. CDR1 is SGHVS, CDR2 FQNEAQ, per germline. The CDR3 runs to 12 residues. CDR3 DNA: TGTGCCAGCAGCCCTCTTGGAAACACCATATATTTT. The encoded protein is CASSPLGNTIYF.

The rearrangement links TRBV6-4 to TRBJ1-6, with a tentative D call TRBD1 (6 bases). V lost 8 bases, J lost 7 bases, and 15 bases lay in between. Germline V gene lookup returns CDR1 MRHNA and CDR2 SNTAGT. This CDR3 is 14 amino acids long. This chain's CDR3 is CASRTEGGNSPLHF. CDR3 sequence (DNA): TGTGCCAGCCGTACGGAGGGGGGGAATTCACCCCTCCACTTT.

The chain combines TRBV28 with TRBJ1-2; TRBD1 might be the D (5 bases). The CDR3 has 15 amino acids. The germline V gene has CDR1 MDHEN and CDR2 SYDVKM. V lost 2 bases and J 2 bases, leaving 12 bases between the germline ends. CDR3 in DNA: TGTGCCAGCAGTTTAGGGCCAGGGCAAAACTATGGCTACACCTTC. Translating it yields CASSLGPGQNYGYTF.

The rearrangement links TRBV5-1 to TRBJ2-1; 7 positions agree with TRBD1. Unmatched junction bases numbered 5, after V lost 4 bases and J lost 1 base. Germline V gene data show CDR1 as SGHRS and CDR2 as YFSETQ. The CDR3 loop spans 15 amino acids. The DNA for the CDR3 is TGCGCCAGCAGCCCGGACAGGCCATCCTACAATGAGCAGTTCTTC. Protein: CASSPDRPSYNEQFF.

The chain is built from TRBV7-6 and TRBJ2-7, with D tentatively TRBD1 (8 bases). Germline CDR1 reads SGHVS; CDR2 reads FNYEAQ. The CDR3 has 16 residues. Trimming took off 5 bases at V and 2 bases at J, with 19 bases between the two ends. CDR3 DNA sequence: TGTGCCAGCAGCCCTCGATTACAGGGGGGGACCTACGAGCAGTACTTC. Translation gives CASSPRLQGGTYEQYF.